This T cell receptor (beta chain) is from a study of blood T cell repertoires in COVID-19. The CDR3 is made up of 14 amino acids. The protocol was immunoSEQ multiplex PCR, while the TCRdb copy is restricted to in-frame clones and leaves out a portion. The table records 130,000 or so clones, approximately 74% of them present only once. J is TRBJ1-1 and V is TRBV12-2; the table assigns TRBD1, which was not confirmed against the DNA. TRBV12-2 is labeled a pseudogene. Sequenced material: peripheral blood. The sequence came from an older woman with acute or convalescent COVID-19. In nucleotides, the CDR3 is TGTGCAAGTCGCTCATGCAGGGTTTGCACTGAAGCTTTCTTT. This encodes CASRSCRVCTEAFF.